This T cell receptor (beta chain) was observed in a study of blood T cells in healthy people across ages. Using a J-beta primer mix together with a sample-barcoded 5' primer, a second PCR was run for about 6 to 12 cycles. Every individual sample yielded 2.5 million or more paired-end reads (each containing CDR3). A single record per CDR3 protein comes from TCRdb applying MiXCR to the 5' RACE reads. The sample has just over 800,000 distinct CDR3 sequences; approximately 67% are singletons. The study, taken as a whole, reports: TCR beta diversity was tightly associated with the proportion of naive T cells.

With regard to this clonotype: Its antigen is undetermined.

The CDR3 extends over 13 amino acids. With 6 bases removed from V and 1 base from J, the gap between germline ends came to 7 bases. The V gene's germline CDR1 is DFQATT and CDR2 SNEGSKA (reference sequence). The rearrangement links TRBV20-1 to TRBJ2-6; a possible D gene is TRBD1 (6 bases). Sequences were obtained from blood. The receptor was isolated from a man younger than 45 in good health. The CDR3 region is CSARGSGANVLTF. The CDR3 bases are TGCAGTGCCAGGGGTTCTGGGGCCAACGTCCTGACTTTC.